These 25 T cell receptor beta chains were all obtained from the same sample, sequenced in a study of human T cells and chemical hapten exposure. Specified time point: pre-sensitization, week 0. Treatment in this sample: therapeutic diphenylcyclopropenone sensitization with weekly scalp DPC. TCRdb redid the calling of the RACE reads with MiXCR, one entry per CDR3 protein. The top ten hold less than 9% of the sample, which has approximately 370,000 distinct CDR3 sequences, approximately 5% seen once. The sequencing used whole blood, collected in connection with sensitization to the hapten diphenylcyclopropenone (DPC). These receptor sequences come from a woman aged 18-29 years with alopecia areata. Some clones in this sample may be carry-over from other donors' samples.

This clonotype showed up many times. The V and J genes are TRBV6-2 or TRBV6-3 and TRBJ1-1; TRBD1 might be the D (6 bases). V lost 6 bases, J lost 4 bases, and 15 bases lay in between. Per germline, CDR1 MNHEY and CDR2 SVGEGT. The CDR3 length is 14 residues. CDR3: CASSNQGKGTEAFF. Here the CDR3 DNA reads TGTGCCAGCAGCAACCAGGGGAAGGGCACTGAAGCTTTCTTT.

This clonotype has a handful of counts. The V call is TRBV5-1, the J call TRBJ2-5; D possibly corresponds to TRBD2 (7 bases). V dropped 3 bases and J dropped 5 bases, with 11 bases sitting between them. This CDR3 spans 13 amino acids. Germline loops: CDR1 SGHRS, CDR2 YFSETQ. The CDR3 loop is CASSSGGSETQYF. CDR3 coding DNA: TGCGCCAGCAGCTCGGGGGGCAGCGAGACCCAGTACTTC.

This clonotype has ten or more counts. The chain joins TRBV12-3 or TRBV12-4 to TRBJ2-1; 7 nucleotides align to TRBD1. The CDR3 spans 15 residues. J gave up 8 bases and V 1 base, and 8 bases lay outside the gene matches. CDR3 nucleotides: TGTGCCAGCAGTTTAGGCCTGACAGGGAGCGATGAGCAGTTCTTC. It specifies CASSLGLTGSDEQFF.

The V gene is TRBV7-3, the J gene TRBJ2-3; D is perhaps TRBD1 (5 bases). The germline gives CDR1 SGHTA, CDR2 FQGTGA. V gave up 5 bases and J gave up 2 bases, with 17 bases separating them. The CDR3 extends over 16 amino acids. CDR3 in amino acids: CASSPLGPLATDTQYF. The CDR3 region has the DNA TGTGCCAGCAGCCCCCTGGGGCCTCTGGCCACAGATACGCAGTATTTT.

At least ten counts were recorded for this clonotype. The rearrangement joins TRBV20-1 to TRBJ2-7; D might be TRBD1 or TRBD2, each matching 5 bases. The CDR3 spans 13 residues. Germline lookup yields CDR1 DFQATT and CDR2 SNEGSKA (reference sequence). V gave up 2 bases and J gave up 3 bases, with 11 bases separating them. CDR3 residues: CSARFRGDYEQYF. The CDR3 coding sequence is TGCAGTGCTAGATTTAGAGGGGACTACGAGCAGTACTTC.

This sequence joins TRBV7-9 and TRBJ1-1; D remains ambiguous. The CDR3 sequence is 12 residues long. V gave up 1 base and J gave up 10 bases, with 10 bases separating them. Germline V lookup: CDR1 SEHNR, CDR2 FQNEAQ (reference sequence). The CDR3: CASSLEGSRAFF. In nucleotides, the CDR3 is TGTGCCAGCAGCTTAGAGGGAAGCCGAGCTTTCTTT.

This clonotype was picked up many times. This sequence joins TRBV5-7 and TRBJ2-2; D gene ambiguous. TRBV5-7 is designated an ORF whose function remains uncertain. V was clipped by 5 bases and J by 4 bases, with 18 bases between them. This CDR3 contains 16 residues. The CDR3 DNA follows: TGTGCCAGCAGATCCCGTGGGGTGGTCAGCACCGGGGAGCTGTTTTTT. Amino acid sequence: CASRSRGVVSTGELFF.

The CDR3 region is CASSEIPDQETQYF. For the CDR3, the DNA is TGTGCCAGCAGCGAAATCCCTGACCAAGAGACCCAGTACTTC. This rearrangement joins TRBV5-5 to TRBJ2-5; D not resolved. The CDR3 loop spans 14 amino acids. Trimming stripped 4 bases from V and 0 bases from J, with 10 bases between. Germline CDR1 reads SGHKS; CDR2 reads YYEKEE (reference sequence).

This clonotype occurred once. This chain connects TRBV6-2 or TRBV6-3 to TRBJ2-1; TRBD2 aligns across 8 bases. This CDR3 comprises 18 residues. J lost 3 bases, V lost 2 bases, and 12 bases had no gene match. Germline CDR1 is MNHEY and CDR2 is SVGEGT. CDR3 protein: CASSYTLSSGGFYNEQFF. Here the CDR3 DNA reads TGTGCCAGCAGTTACACCCTTTCGAGCGGGGGATTCTACAATGAGCAGTTCTTC.

V and J are TRBV3-1 and TRBJ2-7; D may correspond to TRBD1 or TRBD2 (5 bases each). Per germline, CDR1 LGHDT and CDR2 YNNKEL (reference sequence). This CDR3 comprises 15 residues. V gave up 4 bases and J gave up 3 bases, with 16 bases separating them. CDR3: CASSLSPGTGYEQYF. In nucleotides, the CDR3 is TGTGCCAGCAGCCTCTCCCCGGGGACGGGCTACGAGCAGTACTTC.

The V call is TRBV29-1, the J call TRBJ2-7; the match to TRBD1 covers 11 bases. V was pared by 5 bases and J by 5 bases, with 14 bases of the junction left unmatched. The CDR3 contains 16 residues. Looked up from germline, CDR1 is SQVTM and CDR2 is ANQGSEA. CDR3 DNA sequence: TGCAGCGTTCATGGAGATAGGACAGGGGGCCACGACGAGCAGTACTTC. This sequence encodes CSVHGDRTGGHDEQYF.

This clonotype was detected many times. This rearrangement joins TRBV7-2 to TRBJ2-3; 9 nucleotides match TRBD1. The J segment lost 1 base and the V segment lost 3 bases, leaving 8 bases of the junction unmatched. Germline CDR1 is SGHTA and CDR2 is FQGNSA. The CDR3 is made up of 17 amino acids. The CDR3 DNA reads TGTGCCAGCAGCTTTGCTCCGGGACAGGGACGCACAGATACGCAGTATTTT. Translation gives CASSFAPGQGRTDTQYF.

This clonotype was detected only a few times. The chain links TRBV7-2 to TRBJ2-7, with D possibly being TRBD2 (6 bases). Trimming stripped 1 base from V and 2 bases from J, with 12 bases between. CDR1 and CDR2 (germline): SGHTA, FQGNSA. CDR3 size: 15 residues. The CDR3 loop reads CASSLGGSGPYEQYF. In nucleotides, the CDR3 is TGTGCCAGCAGCTTAGGAGGTAGCGGCCCCTACGAGCAGTACTTC.

This clonotype came up many times. V is TRBV7-9 and J is TRBJ1-5, with D maybe TRBD1 (6 bases). CDR1 is SEHNR and CDR2 is FQNEAQ in the germline V gene (reference sequence). V was clipped by 1 base and J by 1 base, with 14 bases between them. CDR3 size: 17 residues. This CDR3 is CASSLGPQGRSNQPQHF. CDR3 bases: TGTGCCAGCAGCTTAGGCCCACAGGGTCGGAGCAATCAGCCCCAGCATTTT. Together with reference TRBV7-9 and TRBJ1-5, the CDR3 gives the full variable domain: DTGVSQNPRHKITKRGQNVTFRCDPISEHNRLYWYRQTLGQGPEFLTYFQNEAQLEKSRLLSDRFSAERPKGSFSTLEIQRTEQGDSAMYLCASSLGPQGRSNQPQHFGDGTRLSIL.

The chain uses TRBV6-1 and TRBJ1-2; D call uncertain. From germline, CDR1 is MNHNS and CDR2 SASEGT. This CDR3 comprises 13 residues. With 2 bases removed from V and 4 bases from J, the gap between germline ends came to 8 bases. The chain's CDR3 is CASSEPEAYGYTF. In DNA form, the CDR3 reads TGTGCCAGCAGTGAACCGGAAGCCTATGGCTACACCTTC.

This clonotype has at least ten counts. The chain couples TRBV10-2 to TRBJ1-1; D unresolved. There are 13 residues in the CDR3. Per germline, CDR1 WSHSY and CDR2 SAAADI. Trimming cost V 0 bases and J 3 bases, with 5 bases left between them. CDR3 DNA sequence: TGCGCCAGCAGTGAGTCGACGGACACTGAAGCTTTCTTT. Translation: CASSESTDTEAFF.

This clonotype was seen at least ten times. The chain is built from TRBV29-1 and TRBJ2-4; D may be TRBD1 (5 bases). This CDR3 has 15 amino acids. Germline lookup yields CDR1 SQVTM and CDR2 ANQGSEA. V dropped 7 bases and J dropped 6 bases, with 22 bases sitting between them. The CDR3 DNA sequence: TGCAGCGCGGGCAGGGCGGCGATATTTGGAAACATTCAGTACTTC. It codes for CSAGRAAIFGNIQYF.

The chain combines TRBV4-3 with TRBJ2-7, with D perhaps TRBD2 (6 bases). This CDR3 spans 16 amino acids. Trimming took 4 bases from V and 7 from J, leaving 23 bases between them. The germline V gene encodes CDR1 LGHNA and CDR2 YSLEER. For the CDR3, the DNA is TGCGCCAGCAGCCGCAACTTCGGCGGGGTACATACAGAGCAGTACTTC. Translation gives CASSRNFGGVHTEQYF.

This clonotype has a handful of counts. The chain recombines TRBV7-2 with TRBJ2-7, with D perhaps TRBD1 or TRBD2 (5 bases each). Deletions cut 5 bases from V and 2 bases from J, with 16 bases between. Germline values: CDR1 SGHTA, CDR2 FQGNSA. The CDR3 covers 15 residues. This CDR3 is CASSITGTDPYEQYF. The CDR3 nucleotides read TGTGCCAGCAGCATTACCGGGACGGATCCCTACGAGCAGTACTTC.

This clonotype was found many times. This chain joins TRBV7-2 and TRBJ1-2; 10 nucleotides line up with TRBD1. The junction had 5 bases not matched to a gene; V was cut back by 5 bases and J by 8 bases. The CDR3 consists of 13 residues. Germline V CDR1 and CDR2: SGHTA, FQGNSA. The CDR3 DNA is TGTGCCAGCAGCGAGACAGGGGGCGGAGGCTACACCTTC. It translates to CASSETGGGGYTF.

This clonotype appeared many times. V gene TRBV29-1 combines with J gene TRBJ2-5, with 8 bases that match TRBD1. The CDR3 loop spans 12 amino acids. Germline V gene sequence: CDR1 SQVTM, CDR2 ANQGSEA. J was trimmed by 7 bases and V by 5 bases; bases with no gene match: 6. The CDR3 coding sequence is TGCAGCGTTCCCGGACAGGGAGTGACCCAGTACTTC. It codes for CSVPGQGVTQYF.

This clonotype was counted many times. This chain uses TRBV29-1 with TRBJ2-3, with a tentative D call TRBD1 (6 bases). V was cut by 3 bases and J by 2 bases, with 15 bases left in between. The CDR3 loop spans 15 amino acids. In germline, CDR1 is SQVTM, CDR2 ANQGSEA. CDR3 nucleotide sequence: TGCAGCGTTGATATCGGGACACCTGCCACAGATACGCAGTATTTT. Protein sequence: CSVDIGTPATDTQYF.

This clonotype was observed many times. The V call is TRBV4-3, the J call TRBJ1-2, with no clear D. CDR1 is LGHNA and CDR2 is YSLEER in the germline V gene. The CDR3 runs 12 residues. The V gene lost 0 bases and the J gene lost 5 bases, with 4 bases spanning the gap. CDR3 in amino acids: CASSQDRYGYTF. The CDR3 nucleotides read TGCGCCAGCAGCCAAGATAGATATGGCTACACCTTC.

The rearrangement links TRBV7-2 to TRBJ1-1; maybe TRBD1 (6 bases). Germline V gives CDR1 SGHTA, CDR2 FQGNSA. V lost 4 bases to trimming and J lost 3 bases, with 12 bases between them. The CDR3 extends over 14 amino acids. CDR3 residues: CASSYQGSDTEAFF. The CDR3 DNA reads TGTGCCAGCAGCTACCAGGGGAGCGACACTGAAGCTTTCTTT.

The chain has TRBV15 and TRBJ1-2; D not certain. The CDR3 is made up of 13 amino acids. Germline CDR1 LNHNV, CDR2 YYDKDF (reference sequence). Trimming took off 3 bases at V and 8 bases at J, with 13 bases between the two ends. The CDR3 region has the DNA TGTGCCACCAGCAGGGCCGTCGCCCAGGGCTACACCTTC. Amino acids: CATSRAVAQGYTF.